This TCR beta chain was identified during a study of cytomegalovirus exposure and HLA in healthy donors (dated by TCRdb to about 2017). Notes on the research overall: In an earlier analysis of roughly 500 of the donors, under 300 Gb of sequence data and roughly 100 million unique TCR beta sequences from 150 million to 200 million T cells were reported. An early release covering about 600 HLA-typed donors comprised about 300 gigabases of sequencing data and 85 million to 100 million unique TCR sequences. Among the roughly 400 genotyped donors, around 79% belonged to the genetic ancestry cluster associated with self-reported Caucasian donors. The study aimed to test whether cataloging public T cell receptors could reveal signatures of past pathogen exposure. Using immunosequencing, the study profiled T cell repertoires from 550 to 750 subjects and related those repertoires to cytomegalovirus serostatus. Along with the roughly 700-subject first cohort, a separate validation cohort of over 90 different subjects was used. To predict cytomegalovirus infection status, the study brought together high-throughput TCR immunosequencing, statistical association of individual TCRs with disease status, and machine learning. A later analysis re-examined previously published TCR beta repertoires from more than 550 donors and added high-resolution HLA genotyping to investigate patterns of TCR occurrence. The later analysis used no new phenotypic data to find candidate immune exposures, relying instead on TCR beta sequences and their occurrence across donors. An earlier analysis of several hundred of the donors applied high-throughput TCR beta sequencing to assess whether each TCR beta V gene segment acted as functional or pseudogenic. Donor age, sex, ethnicity and CMV serostatus were compiled alongside the repertoire data. In a later genetic analysis, genome-wide SNP genotypes for about three fifths of the roughly 670 donors were used, and that subset was treated as a discovery cohort. All discovery cohort repertoires had been generated using a single sequencing platform. Both class I and class II loci were covered by HLA typing, at four-digit resolution. The number of donors typed differed by locus, with 629-630 for A, B, C, DRB1 and DQB1, more than 500 for DQA1, nearly 610 for DPA1, and some 440 for DPB1. Because of strong linkage in the cohort, four or five DR-DQ haplotypes were treated as single units for association and clustering. Across 398 genotyped donors of the cohort, an average of about 200,000 unique TCR beta nucleotide sequences per donor were sequenced, and around 19% of those sequences were non-productive. Summary of the overall study and its limitations: Cytomegalovirus status was reported to be diagnosed by the classifier with high specificity and sensitivity in both the original and validation cohorts. Only TCR beta chains were sequenced in this cohort, and the absence of alpha or paired-chain data limited detectable features. Presence/absence analyses assumed roughly uniform sequencing depth across donors, an assumption that may not hold. In a later analysis, TCR association rates were found to vary across HLA loci, with the most associated TCRs seen for DRB1 alleles and the fewest for HLA-C alleles. CMV serostatus was the only immune exposure information available for the cohort. Compared with equally common non-associated chains, HLA-associated TCR beta chains in a later analysis were more clonally expanded and had lower generation probabilities. Because some donors lacked HLA typing at each locus, the association tests relied only on the typed subset. The earlier analysis of about 600 of the donors excluded roughly 17 rarely observed V segments, including chromosome 9 orphons, because counts were too low. Several of the top co-occurrence clusters appeared to be linked to parvovirus B19, influenza, CMV and Epstein-Barr virus, according to a later analysis. A group of highly shared sequence variants was considered likely to be a technical artifact of the sequencing pipeline. In an earlier analysis of around 600 of the donors, most TCR beta V segments appeared in productive rearrangements about 87% or about 30% of the time, broadly matching IMGT annotations. Across donors, most TCR sequences were observed very rarely, whereas some public TCRs were present in many individuals. In a later analysis, 15,000 to 20,000 TCR beta sequences were associated with specific HLA alleles at a false discovery rate of 0.05. Some IMGT-functional V segments, including TRBV6-2 and TRBV6-3, could not be distinguished by the 87-base-pair reads and were therefore excluded. A later genetic analysis reported fewer N-insertions in productive TCRs among donors in an Asian-associated ancestry cluster than the roughly 620-donor mean. A later analysis found that most CMV-associated TCR beta chains appeared HLA-restricted, with HLA associations seemingly driven largely by CMV exposure. In a later genetic analysis, a missense DCLRE1C variant was associated with V-gene and J-gene trimming of TCR beta chains, and the association was replicated in an independent cohort. Linkage disequilibrium might explain the correlated functional status among segregating V segments, but an unknown experimental factor could not be excluded. In vitro tests confirmed that a few of the cytomegalovirus-associated TCR beta chains recognize cytomegalovirus antigens. It was suggested by the authors that the approach could potentially be generalized to other disease states and immunological phenotypes. In the study, some 180 TCR beta chains were listed as associated with cytomegalovirus. Strong co-occurrence of HLA alleles, especially DR and DQ, made assigning TCR associations to individual alleles difficult. A further reported finding was that TCR beta sequences accurately predicted the HLA-A and HLA-B alleles for most subjects in the first cohort.

The cohort consisted of approximately 690 healthy bone marrow donors. Cohort members were all nominally healthy when sampled, although unrecorded immune exposures were likely present. CMV serostatus was positive for 289 and negative for about half of the roughly 700 cohort members, and was not recorded for this donor. Each donor provided a peripheral blood sample, and peripheral blood mononuclear cells were used for TCR beta sequencing. Genomic DNA was extracted from the blood cell samples with the Qiagen DNeasy Blood Extraction Kit. Library prep was done by the immunoSEQ multiplex PCR assay. A mixture of 60 forward primers for TCR Vbeta segments and 13 reverse primers for TCR Jbeta segments was used in the multiplex PCR. The CDR3 region of rearranged TCR beta genes was amplified from genomic DNA with a multiplex PCR assay. On the Illumina HiSeq System, the amplified TCR beta libraries were sequenced as 87-base-pair reads. The original methods were these. Across the roughly 670 repertoires, a later analysis counted roughly 84 million unique TCR beta chains, roughly 11 million of which were shared by at least two donors. To remove PCR and sequencing errors, raw reads were error-corrected and collapsed into unique sequences using a nearest-neighbor algorithm that merged closely related sequences. V, D and J gene segments were assigned by aligning CDR3 sequences to IMGT reference sequences. For a sequence to be retained, at least a six-nucleotide match to both a V gene segment and a J gene segment was required. A rearrangement counted as productive if the CDR3 had no stop codons and remained in frame with V and J, and every other rearrangement counted as non-productive. CDR3 was defined according to IMGT convention as the region running from the second conserved V-encoded cysteine to the conserved J-encoded phenylalanine. Sequences without an unambiguous match to a single V gene segment were excluded from the earlier analysis of 450 to 650 of the donors. An earlier analysis of 550 to 650 of the donors classified V segments as functional when productive rearrangements were above 56.7% and as segregating when the standard deviation between donors was above 5%. To diagnose cytomegalovirus status from the catalog of TCR beta chain sequences, a statistical classification framework was built. In a later analysis, TCR nucleotide sequences were compared against IMGT/GENE-DB human TR gene sequences so that V and J genes could be assigned. The TCRdist pipeline was used in a later analysis to assign CDR3 sequences and most-parsimonious VDJ recombination scenarios. In a later analysis, each TCR beta chain was defined by its CDR3 amino acid sequence together with its V-gene family, and reads without a unique V-gene family were excluded. As a way to deal with suspected cross-contamination and a sequencing artifact, a later analysis dropped 450 to 600 nucleotide sequences that were highly shared and had low generation probability. In a later analysis, a clonal expansion index was calculated for each public chain from normalized within-repertoire ranks of inferred template counts. In a later analysis, generation probabilities were computed using a VDJ recombination model fitted to out-of-frame rearrangements, and the results were checked against IGoR. A later analysis scored TCR-TCR, TCR-HLA and TCR-CMV co-occurrence with hypergeometric tests, applying a repertoire-size bias correction to TCR pairs. To estimate false discovery rates, a later analysis permuted the HLA or CMV assignments 20 times. In a later analysis, co-occurring TCRs were grouped using DBSCAN, with TCRdist sequence similarity added in when clustering inside HLA-allele-positive subsets. Repertoires with fewer than 30,000 or more than 120,000 public chains were left out of co-occurrence clustering, as were a few repertoires with anomalous nucleotide sharing. This immuneACCESS table, as held by TCRdb, lists in-frame sequences with V and J called but not all clones. Of the missing ones, under half trace to an unresolved V gene in checked studies; the others have no known cause. V, J and clone size were drawn from that table, and D and trimming were deduced from the DNA. For this sample there are 200,000 to 250,000 clones; approximately 87% appear just once. The ten largest account for 1.3% of the sample.

About this clone itself: Its antigen is unknown. No base-level quality is on record; no much larger clone is a single base apart. At the DNA level, this CDR3 is encoded by other sequences in the same sample as well.

CDR1 and CDR2 are read off the germline V gene as SGHRS and YFSETQ. Clipping removes 4 bases from V and 1 base from J, with 7 as the unmatched junction base count. Its CDR3 holds 15 amino acids, cysteine through phenylalanine. The CDR3 DNA has 45 bases and is translated from base 1. Sequenced sample: PBMCs. This chain joins TRBV5-1 to TRBJ2-7; TRBD2 aligns with 8 central bases. This receptor was taken from a human donor in good health. DNA sequence: TGCGCCAGCAGCCCGGGGGGGGCAGGGTCCTACGAGCAGTACTTC. It encodes CASSPGGAGSYEQYF.